This T cell receptor beta chain was documented in a study of CD8 T cells in Susac syndrome. Study-level findings and limits: It was acknowledged in the study that the number of individuals who were included in its TCR sequencing and HLA analysis was relatively small.

About 0.5 to 1 ug RNA was reverse transcribed with random hexamers. With immunoSEQ multiplex PCR, TCR beta CDR3 was amplified across 54 Vbeta and 13 Jbeta. TCRdb re-called the immunoSEQ multiplex PCR reads with MiXCR, one entry per CDR3 protein. Of about 200,000 distinct CDR3 sequences in the sample, 85% to 95% were seen once. To note about this clonotype: The antigen is not known.

Germline V lookup: CDR1 SGHTA, CDR2 FQGNSA. There are 15 residues in the CDR3. V was shortened by 6 bases and J by 3 bases, with 18 bases between the two germline ends. The specimen sequenced was CD4+ T cells from PBMCs. This chain links TRBV7-2 with TRBJ2-7; D is tentatively TRBD1 or TRBD2 (6 bases each). The receptor's source is a human donor in good health. The CDR3 loop reads CASSPLMGGGYEQYF. The DNA of the CDR3 is TGTGCCAGCAGTCCTCTTATGGGGGGCGGCTACGAGCAGTACTTC.